The entry below gives a single T cell receptor (beta chain) sequence along with its context. Its target is not known. The CDR3 runs to 16 residues. Trimming removed 5 bases from V and 2 bases from J, with 17 bases in between. CDR1 and CDR2 from the germline V gene are SGHTA and FQGNSA. The entry originates in a study of T-cell memory formation after mild COVID-19. About the research overall: TCR clustering was largely donor specific.

General study results and limits: Proof of SARS-CoV-2 specificity was absent for the second-wave clones that crested on day 37.

The TCR alpha and TCR beta cDNA libraries, bearing sample barcodes and UMIs, were generated by 5'RACE using constant-segment primers. TCRdb re-analysed the 5' RACE reads in MiXCR, keeping a single row per CDR3 protein. The sample contains about 100,000 distinct CDR3 sequences, 11% of which appear only once. Sequencing was done on a sample of PBMCs or a T cell subset sorted from them (not recorded which). The sequence was obtained from a young man who had mild COVID-19 (a few samples of this study predate the infection). Cell type and time point are not known. This chain links TRBV7-2 with TRBJ2-3, with D possibly TRBD1 on 6 matching bases. The CDR3 DNA reads as TGTGCCAGCAGCCTGCCGGGACACCCTAACACAGATACGCAGTATTTT. It specifies CASSLPGHPNTDTQYF.